This is a list of T cell receptor beta chains from one sample in a study of T-cell reconstitution after alpha-beta-depleted transplantation in children. TCRdb re-called the PCR reads with MiXCR, one entry per CDR3 protein. The sample yields some 200,000 distinct CDR3 sequences, 8% to 10% seen once. Here the sequenced sample was PBMCs from the stem cell graft donor, taken from the stem cell graft. The receptor source for this set is a human donor who donated a stem cell graft to a child with acute lymphoblastic leukemia. Each CDR3 is given with its conserved first and last residue. The D gene is left open where the match is weak. Clone size is stated in some rows and not others, as once, few, many or a class when expanded.

j_gene | v_gene | d_gene | abundance | CDR3aa | CDR3nt
TRBJ2-1 | TRBV4-3 | NA | many | CASSQDQASSYNEQFF | TGCGCCAGCAGCCAAGATCAGGCTAGCTCCTACAATGAGCAGTTCTTC
TRBJ2-1 | TRBV10-3 | TRBD2 | many | CAIRTGGGDEQFF | TGTGCCATCAGAACGGGGGGAGGAGATGAGCAGTTCTTC
TRBJ2-5 | TRBV29-1 | TRBD1 | NA | CSAAWTGNQETQYF | TGCAGCGCCGCATGGACAGGGAACCAAGAGACCCAGTACTTC
TRBJ2-4 | TRBV6-5 | NA | NA | CASSTTPGLAKNIQYF | TGTGCCAGTAGTACTACACCGGGACTAGCCAAAAACATTCAGTACTTC
TRBJ2-1 | TRBV12-3/TRBV12-4 | NA | few | CASSLDRPYNEQFF | TGTGCCAGCAGTCTCGATAGGCCCTACAATGAGCAGTTCTTC
TRBJ1-2 | TRBV7-8 | NA | few | CASSLPREFSNYGYTF | TGTGCCAGCAGCCTTCCCAGGGAATTCTCTAACTATGGCTACACCTTC
TRBJ1-2 | TRBV18 | NA | few | CASGEVYGYTF | TGTGCCAGCGGCGAGGTCTATGGCTACACCTTC
TRBJ2-7 | TRBV18 | TRBD2 | many | CASSPDGTSGVGEQYF | TGTGCCAGCTCACCCGACGGGACTAGCGGGGTCGGAGAGCAGTACTTC
TRBJ2-7 | TRBV9 | NA | many | CASSVAGGHGYEQYF | TGTGCCAGCAGCGTAGCGGGCGGGCACGGCTACGAGCAGTACTTC
TRBJ2-7 | TRBV9 | NA | many | CASSVGIFSYEQYF | TGTGCCAGCAGCGTGGGCATATTCTCCTACGAGCAGTACTTC
TRBJ2-5 | TRBV29-1 | NA | many | CSPSYTGSETQYF | TGCAGCCCTTCGTACACAGGGTCCGAGACCCAGTACTTC
TRBJ2-3 | TRBV5-6 | NA | many | CASSSVRVPDTQYF | TGTGCCAGCAGCTCAGTCAGGGTCCCAGATACGCAGTATTTT
TRBJ2-7 | TRBV7-8 | NA | few | CASSADKWSSYEQYF | TGTGCCAGCAGCGCCGACAAATGGAGCTCCTACGAGCAGTACTTC
TRBJ2-7 | TRBV5-6 | TRBD2 | many | CASSTAGALNEQYF | TGTGCCAGCAGCACAGCGGGGGCCCTCAACGAGCAGTACTTC
TRBJ2-7 | TRBV5-1 | NA | many | CASSSGLGSSYEQYF | TGCGCCAGCAGCTCGGGACTGGGGAGCTCCTACGAGCAGTACTTC
TRBJ1-4 | TRBV12-3/TRBV12-4 | NA | NA | CASTGTNEKLFF | TGTGCCAGCACGGGGACTAATGAAAAACTGTTTTTT
TRBJ1-6 | TRBV6-1 | NA | few | CASSWEVPHSPLHF | TGTGCCAGCAGCTGGGAAGTTCCGCATTCACCCCTCCACTTT
TRBJ2-5 | TRBV5-1 | TRBD2 | many | CASSPRTGTSGAKTQYF | TGCGCCAGCAGCCCGAGGACAGGGACTAGCGGGGCAAAGACCCAGTACTTC
TRBJ2-3 | TRBV5-1 | NA | NA | CASSFQGGSTDTQYF | TGCGCCAGCAGCTTTCAGGGGGGTAGCACAGATACGCAGTATTTT
TRBJ2-5 | TRBV27 | NA | many | CASSHDGAETQYF | TGTGCCAGCAGTCATGACGGCGCCGAGACCCAGTACTTC
TRBJ1-5 | TRBV5-5 | NA | NA | CASSLVLQRQPQHF | TGTGCCAGCAGCTTGGTCTTACAACGCCAGCCCCAGCATTTT
TRBJ1-1 | TRBV7-9 | NA | many | CASSLEGGTEAFF | TGCGCCAGCAGCTTGGAGGGGGGCACTGAAGCTTTCTTT
TRBJ2-7 | TRBV4-2 | NA | NA | CASSQSDVASSYEQYF | TGTGCCAGCAGTCAGTCGGACGTCGCGAGCTCCTACGAGCAGTACTTC
TRBJ1-5 | TRBV20-1 | TRBD1 | many | CSAEDRGIDQPQHF | TGCAGTGCCGAAGACAGGGGAATAGATCAGCCCCAGCATTTT
TRBJ2-3 | TRBV5-1 | NA | few | CASSFVRAGDTQYF | TGCGCCAGCAGCTTTGTGAGGGCCGGAGATACGCAGTATTTT
TRBJ1-5 | TRBV27 | NA | few | CASKESRGNQPQHF | TGTGCCAGCAAGGAGAGCCGGGGCAATCAGCCCCAGCATTTT
TRBJ2-5 | TRBV11-3 | NA | NA | CASSHDLQQETQYF | TGTGCCAGCAGCCACGACCTCCAGCAGGAGACCCAGTACTTC
TRBJ2-7 | TRBV20-1 | TRBD2 | NA | CSASSATSGGLGEQYF | TGCAGTGCTAGTTCGGCGACTAGCGGGGGCCTTGGGGAGCAGTACTTC
TRBJ2-7 | TRBV6-5 | NA | many | CASRDSLGAGSYEQYF | TGTGCCAGCAGGGACTCCCTGGGGGCGGGCTCCTACGAGCAGTACTTC
TRBJ2-1 | TRBV29-1 | TRBD1 | many | CSEGTGDPNEQFF | TGCAGCGAAGGGACAGGGGACCCCAATGAGCAGTTCTTC
TRBJ2-7 | TRBV29-1 | NA | NA | CSVGDRDPYEQYF | TGCAGCGTTGGGGACCGGGACCCCTACGAGCAGTACTTC
TRBJ2-5 | TRBV20-1 | NA | many | CSARDQRIQETQYF | TGCAGTGCTAGAGATCAGAGGATTCAAGAGACCCAGTACTTC
TRBJ2-7 | TRBV7-6 | TRBD2 | once | CASTNPGGFYEQYF | TGTGCCAGCACCAACCCGGGGGGGTTCTACGAGCAGTACTTC
TRBJ2-1 | TRBV15 | NA | few | CATSKGREAPWEQFF | TGTGCCACCAGCAAGGGCAGGGAGGCTCCATGGGAGCAGTTCTTC
TRBJ2-2 | TRBV7-8 | NA | few | CASSSKRVTAEGELFF | TGTGCCAGCAGCTCAAAGCGGGTTACCGCCGAGGGGGAGCTGTTTTTT
TRBJ2-3 | TRBV6-1 | NA | many | CASTPWGVSSTDTQYF | TGTGCCAGCACTCCCTGGGGGGTCTCTAGCACAGATACGCAGTATTTT
TRBJ2-4 | TRBV5-1 | TRBD1 | many | CASSLGQGIHIQYF | TGCGCCAGCAGCTTGGGACAGGGAATCCACATTCAGTACTTC
TRBJ2-5 | TRBV5-6 | NA | many | CASSSITSQKQETQYF | TGTGCCAGCAGTTCAATTACTAGTCAGAAGCAAGAGACCCAGTACTTC
TRBJ2-2 | TRBV4-3 | TRBD2 | many | CASSQVPSGGAGELFF | TGCGCCAGCAGCCAAGTTCCTAGCGGGGGGGCCGGGGAGCTGTTTTTT
TRBJ1-5 | TRBV24-1 | NA | few | CATSAVGNQPQHF | TGTGCCACCAGTGCCGTTGGGAACCAGCCCCAGCATTTT
TRBJ2-1 | TRBV12-3/TRBV12-4 | TRBD2 | many | CASSFLAGVDEQFF | TGTGCCAGCAGTTTCCTAGCGGGGGTGGATGAGCAGTTCTTC
TRBJ1-5 | TRBV6-5 | NA | NA | CASSYKRDQPQHF | TGTGCCAGCAGTTACAAGCGGGATCAGCCCCAGCATTTT
TRBJ1-1 | TRBV29-1 | NA | few | CSVEEGMNTEAFF | TGCAGCGTTGAGGAGGGCATGAACACTGAAGCTTTCTTT
TRBJ2-7 | TRBV6-2/TRBV6-3 | NA | NA | CASTNSAAYEQYF | TGTGCCAGCACCAACTCGGCGGCCTACGAGCAGTACTTC
TRBJ1-5 | TRBV5-1 | NA | few | CASSLDRVWDQPQHF | TGCGCCAGCAGCTTGGACAGGGTTTGGGATCAGCCCCAGCATTTT
TRBJ2-5 | TRBV20-1 | NA | many | CSARDGSSYQETQYF | TGCAGTGCTAGAGATGGGAGTTCGTACCAAGAGACCCAGTACTTC
TRBJ2-1 | TRBV27 | TRBD2 | NA | CASSKIPRLANYNEQFF | TGTGCCAGCAGTAAAATCCCCAGACTAGCGAACTACAATGAGCAGTTCTTC
TRBJ1-6 | TRBV20-1 | NA | NA | CSARVQGNSPLHF | TGCAGTGCTAGAGTCCAGGGCAATTCACCCCTCCACTTT